One sample yielded the 10 T cell receptor beta chains listed below, sequenced in a study of CXCR3-negative and CXCR3-positive naive CD8 T cells. 5' RACE that incorporated UMI labels was used to prepare the TRB cDNA libraries. TCRdb re-called the 5' RACE reads; every CDR3 protein appears as one record, without DNA. The repertoire table contains about 62,000 distinct CDR3 sequences. Material: naive CXCR3- CD8+ T cells from blood. The subset was: CD45RO-CCR7+CD27+CD95- naive CD8+ T cells lacking CXCR3 (TNR3-). These receptors were taken from a human donor in good health. Some clones in this sample may be carry-over from other donors' samples.

The gene calls are TRBV10-2 and TRBJ1-1; without DNA, the TCRdb call of TRBD1 cannot be checked. CDR3 length equals 19 residues. Germline V CDR1 and CDR2: WSHSY, SAAADI. Here the CDR3 reads CASSTLRGQNRGPRAEAFF.

The V call is TRBV6-5, the J call TRBJ2-2; the D call of TRBD2 rests on TCRdb alone, since no DNA is present to check it. CDR3 size: 18 residues. Germline-derived CDR1 and CDR2 are MNHEY and SVGAGI. CDR3 residues: CASSRPLAGGTNTGELFF.

The V call is TRBV7-9, the J call TRBJ2-5. Germline-derived CDR1 and CDR2 are SEHNR and FQNEAQ (reference sequence). CDR3 length: 13 amino acids. CDR3 loop: CASSLSYQETQYF.

The chain uses TRBV20-1 and TRBJ2-1. The CDR3 is made up of 13 amino acids. Germline V CDR1 and CDR2: DFQATT, SNEGSKA (reference sequence). CDR3 amino acids: CSARVLVGNEQFF.

This CDR3 is CASSFQGMHEQYF. The J gene is TRBJ2-7, the V gene TRBV28; TCRdb names TRBD1, which stays unverified in the absence of DNA. Germline V CDR1 and CDR2: MDHEN, SYDVKM. The CDR3 extends over 13 amino acids.

The rearrangement uses TRBV18 and TRBJ1-1; TCRdb picks TRBD1, but there is no DNA to check that call. Germline values: CDR1 KGHSH, CDR2 LQKENI. The CDR3 sequence is 19 residues long. CDR3: CASSPPIDRQMIMNTEAFF.

This sequence joins TRBV29-1 and TRBJ2-7; TCRdb's D call of TRBD2 is untestable without DNA. Germline V gene lookup returns CDR1 SQVTM and CDR2 ANQGSEA. The CDR3 runs 15 residues. The CDR3: CSVEAIAGGPYEQYF.

V and J are TRBV29-1 and TRBJ1-3. Germline V lookup: CDR1 SQVTM, CDR2 ANQGSEA. This CDR3 spans 13 amino acids. CDR3 protein: CSVEGDSGNTIYF.

V gene TRBV3-1 combines with J gene TRBJ2-2. Germline CDR1 reads LGHDT; CDR2 reads YNNKEL (reference sequence). CDR3 size: 16 residues. The CDR3 is CASSQERREITGELFF.

The J gene is TRBJ2-7, the V gene TRBV7-8. The CDR3 sequence is 14 residues long. CDR1 and CDR2 from the germline V gene are SGHVS and FQNEAQ. The CDR3 spells CASSFLGTTYEQYF.